This T cell receptor (beta chain) appears in the sequencing data of a study of cytomegalovirus exposure and HLA in healthy donors. Concerning this clone: Its antigen is not known.

General study findings and limits: Later analysis demonstrated an association between a missense DCLRE1C variant and TCR beta V- and J-gene trimming.

Per the germline V gene, CDR1 is LNHDA and CDR2 is SQIVND (reference sequence). CDR3 length: 15 residues. J was trimmed by 4 bases and V by 5 bases; bases with no gene match: 9. The PCR had 60 Vbeta and 13 Jbeta primers. Sequenced by immunoSEQ multiplex PCR; TCRdb stores in-frame clones only, minus some. The data contain about 140,000 clones, roughly 73% of them seen just once; the ten biggest clones take up around 1.7%. The clonotype comes from a female donor in good health and CMV-seronegative. The sequenced material came from PBMCs. The rearrangement joins TRBV19 to TRBJ2-7, with 9 nucleotides matching TRBD2. Here the CDR3 DNA reads TGTGCCAGTAGTGGGATGGGGCTAGCGGGGTACGAGCAGTACTTC. The encoded protein is CASSGMGLAGYEQYF. Complete variable domain (other parts from reference TRBV19 and TRBJ2-7): DGGITQSPKYLFRKEGQNVTLSCEQNLNHDAMYWYRQDPGQGLRLIYYSQIVNDFQKGDIAEGYSVSREKKESFPLTVTSAQKNPTAFYLCASSGMGLAGYEQYFGPGTRLTVT.